Presented here are 7 T cell receptor beta chains from one specimen sequenced in a study of STAT5B mutations in CD4+ large granular lymphocyte leukemia. Only in-frame clones appear in the TCRdb table, and some are missing; sequencing was by immunoSEQ multiplex PCR. This table has 28,000 or so clones, 60% to 85% appearing once. Sequenced: CD4+ T cells from blood buffy coats. These receptors originate from a human donor in good health.

This clone was counted only a few times. The chain recombines TRBV7-9 with TRBJ1-1; D call uncertain. The length of the CDR3 is 14 residues. Germline assignment: CDR1 SEHNR and CDR2 FQNEAQ (reference sequence). The V and J ends lost 0 bases and 5 bases respectively, with 10 bases between them. CDR3 nucleotides: TGTGCCAGCAGCTTAGCGCTGAGGTTAACTGAAGCTTTCTTT. Amino acid sequence: CASSLALRLTEAFF.

The rearrangement links TRBV6-5 to TRBJ1-3; a weak D match, TRBD1 (6 bases). Germline-derived CDR1 and CDR2 are MNHEY and SVGAGI. The CDR3 loop spans 16 amino acids. Trimming removed 0 bases from V and 3 bases from J, with 12 bases in between. Written as DNA, the CDR3 is TGTGCCAGCAGTTACTCTTCGGGGGCGCTTGGAAACACCATATATTTT. Its protein is CASSYSSGALGNTIYF.

The V gene is TRBV2, the J gene TRBJ2-1; 9 bases are a match to TRBD2. In germline, CDR1 is SNHLY, CDR2 FYNNEI. J gave up 10 bases and V 3 bases, and 10 bases lay outside the gene matches. There are 15 residues in the CDR3. CDR3 DNA sequence: TGTGCCAGCAGTGAGGTAGTAGCGGGAGAGGGGGAGCAGTTCTTC. This translates into CASSEVVAGEGEQFF.

The V gene is TRBV5-8, the J gene TRBJ1-5; 8 nucleotides line up with TRBD1. Trimming took 4 bases from V and 4 from J; bases not matched to a gene: 4. Germline V gives CDR1 SGHTS, CDR2 YDEGEE. The CDR3 is made up of 14 amino acids. For the CDR3, the DNA is TGTGCCAGCAGCGCGGGACAGGAGAATCAGCCCCAGCATTTT. Its protein is CASSAGQENQPQHF.

The chain uses TRBV4-1 and TRBJ1-1; D call uncertain. The CDR3 covers 14 residues. The ends were cut back, 0 bases at V and 8 bases at J, with 13 bases in the middle. Germline values: CDR1 MGHRA, CDR2 YSYEKL. The DNA of the CDR3 is TGCGCCAGCAGCCAAGATAGAGGTCTCCGAGAAGCTTTCTTT. Translated: CASSQDRGLREAFF.

This clone has a handful of counts. The gene calls are TRBV7-2 and TRBJ2-5; 7 bases match TRBD1. After removal of 4 bases from V and 5 bases from J, the junction contained 10 bases not matched to a gene. Germline CDR1 reads SGHTA; CDR2 reads FQGNSA. The CDR3 totals 15 residues. CDR3 nucleotide sequence: TGTGCCAGCAGCTCCCTGGGACAGCCTTGGGAGACCCAGTACTTC. It codes for CASSSLGQPWETQYF. Complete variable domain (other parts from reference TRBV7-2 and TRBJ2-5): GAGVSQSPSNKVTEKGKDVELRCDPISGHTALYWYRQSLGQGLEFLIYFQGNSAPDKSGLPSDRFSAERTGGSVSTLTIQRTQQEDSAVYLCASSSLGQPWETQYFGPGTRLLVL.

The chain has TRBV9 and TRBJ2-3; 13 positions match TRBD2. Looked up from germline, CDR1 is SGDLS and CDR2 is YYNGEE. The CDR3 covers 17 residues. Trimming took 0 bases from V and 4 from J; bases not matched to a gene: 5. The CDR3 loop reads CASSVGATSGGSDTQYF. As DNA, the CDR3 is TGTGCCAGCAGCGTAGGCGCGACTAGCGGGGGGTCAGATACGCAGTATTTT.